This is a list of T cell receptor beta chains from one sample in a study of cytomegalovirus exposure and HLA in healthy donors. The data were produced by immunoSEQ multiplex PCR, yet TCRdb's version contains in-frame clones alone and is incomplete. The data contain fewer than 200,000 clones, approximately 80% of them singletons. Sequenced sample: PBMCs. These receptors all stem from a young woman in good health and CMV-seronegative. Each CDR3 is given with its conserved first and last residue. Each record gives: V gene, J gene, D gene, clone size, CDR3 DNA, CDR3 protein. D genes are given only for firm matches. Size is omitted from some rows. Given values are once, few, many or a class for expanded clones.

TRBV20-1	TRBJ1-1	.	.	TGCAGTGCTTTACTAGATGAAGCTTTCTTT	CSALLDEAFF
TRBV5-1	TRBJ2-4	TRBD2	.	TGCGCCAGGCTGAGGAGAGGGACTAGCTCCAAAAACATTCAGTACTTC	CARLRRGTSSKNIQYF
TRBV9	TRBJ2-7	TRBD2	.	TGTGCCAGCAGCGTAGCACTAGCGGGGTACGAGCAGTACTTC	CASSVALAGYEQYF
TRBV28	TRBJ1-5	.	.	TGTGCCAGCAGTTTTCATCAGGGAAATCAGCCCCAGCATTTT	CASSFHQGNQPQHF
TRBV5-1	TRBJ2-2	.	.	TGCGCCAGCAGCCCACGGGGGTCGGACACCGGGGAGCTGTTTTTT	CASSPRGSDTGELFF
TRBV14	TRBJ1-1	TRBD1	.	TGTGCCAGCAGCCCCCAACAGGGGGCTTACACTGAAGCTTTCTTT	CASSPQQGAYTEAFF
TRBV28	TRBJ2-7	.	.	TGTGCCAGCGCCTCCGGGGTCCCCTACGAGCAGTACTTC	CASASGVPYEQYF
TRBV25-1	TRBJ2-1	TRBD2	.	TGTGCCAGCAGTGACGGGAGGGCCTACAATGAGCAGTTCTTC	CASSDGRAYNEQFF
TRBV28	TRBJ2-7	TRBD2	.	TGTGCCAGCATCCCTAGCGGGAGGGTCGGCGAGCAGTACTTC	CASIPSGRVGEQYF
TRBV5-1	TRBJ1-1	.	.	TGCGCCAGCAGGGTCAGGGAGAACACTGAAGCTTTCTTT	CASRVRENTEAFF
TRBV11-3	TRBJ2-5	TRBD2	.	TGTGCCAGCAGCTTAATGGGTCTAGCGGGAGATGAGACCCAGTACTTC	CASSLMGLAGDETQYF
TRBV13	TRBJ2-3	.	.	TGTGCCAGCAGCTTCCTCACGCGGGACGGTGATACGCAGTATTTT	CASSFLTRDGDTQYF
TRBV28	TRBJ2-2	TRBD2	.	TGTGCCAGCAGTCCATCGATTGGTGGGAGGGACACCGGGGAGCTGTTTTTT	CASSPSIGGRDTGELFF
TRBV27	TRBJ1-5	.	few	TGTGCCAGCAGGCAACAGGGAAATGGGGGTCAGCCCCAGCATTTT	CASRQQGNGGQPQHF
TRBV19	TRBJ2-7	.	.	TGTGCCAGTAGTATGGGGGGGGCCTCCTACGAGCAGTACTTC	CASSMGGASYEQYF
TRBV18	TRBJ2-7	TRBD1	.	TGTGCCAGCTCACCTACGACAGGGTCCTACGAGCAGTACTTC	CASSPTTGSYEQYF
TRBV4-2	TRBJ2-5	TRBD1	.	TGTGCCAGCAGCCAAAGAGGGGGCACGGAGACCCAGTACTTC	CASSQRGGTETQYF
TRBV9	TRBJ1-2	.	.	TGTGCCAGCAGCGTTGGGGCGAACGGCTACACCTTC	CASSVGANGYTF
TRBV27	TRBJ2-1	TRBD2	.	TGTGCCAGCAGACGAGGGACTAGCGGGAGTGGGGGGCTCTACAATGAGCAGTTCTTC	CASRRGTSGSGGLYNEQFF
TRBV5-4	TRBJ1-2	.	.	TGTGCCAGCAGCTTGAGTATTACAGATCCTAACTATGGCTACACCTTC	CASSLSITDPNYGYTF
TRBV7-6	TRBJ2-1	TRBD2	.	TGTGCCAGCAGCTTATATAGCGGGAGCGCCAATGAGCAGTTCTTC	CASSLYSGSANEQFF
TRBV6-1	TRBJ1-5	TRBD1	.	TGTGCCAGCAGTGAAGGGACAGGGGGCAGGGAGCCCCAGCATTTT	CASSEGTGGREPQHF